One and the same sample provided the 20 T cell receptor beta chains below, sequenced in a study of blood T cell repertoires in COVID-19. Sequencing was performed with immunoSEQ multiplex PCR; in TCRdb, only in-frame clones are kept and a portion is missing. The sample has about 440,000 clones; about 85% are singletons. Source material: PBMCs or T cells enriched from blood (not recorded which). The receptors come from a woman aged 18-29 years with acute COVID-19.

The gene calls are TRBV18 and TRBJ2-5, with D perhaps matching TRBD2 (6 bases). Germline V gene data show CDR1 as KGHSH and CDR2 as LQKENI. The length of the CDR3 is 14 residues. Trimming stripped 3 bases from V and 3 bases from J, with 11 bases between. The CDR3 sequence is CASSPGVAEETQYF. The CDR3 nucleotides read TGTGCCAGCTCACCGGGCGTAGCGGAAGAGACCCAGTACTTC.

The J gene is TRBJ1-5, the V gene TRBV7-9; D not resolved. The V end lost 1 base, the J end lost 13 bases, and 11 bases lay between the germline ends. Germline V gene lookup returns CDR1 SEHNR and CDR2 FQNEAQ (reference sequence). The CDR3 sequence is 12 residues long. The CDR3 sequence is CASSLGGETQHF. The DNA of the CDR3 is TGTGCCAGCAGCTTAGGTGGAGAGACTCAGCATTTT.

The V call is TRBV10-1, the J call TRBJ2-1; 10 bases map to TRBD2. Germline V gene sequence: CDR1 WNHNN, CDR2 SYGVQD (reference sequence). The CDR3 sequence is 16 residues long. Trimming at V came to 9 bases and at J to 6 bases, leaving 14 bases not matched to a gene. The CDR3 loop is CARGGPSGRVGNEQFF. CDR3 nucleotide sequence: TGCGCCAGAGGGGGGCCGAGCGGGAGGGTCGGCAATGAGCAGTTCTTC.

The chain has TRBV12-5 and TRBJ2-2; 11 nucleotides agree with TRBD2. The V and J ends lost 0 bases and 6 bases, in that order; junction bases with no gene match: 3. CDR3 size: 16 residues. Germline CDR1 reads LGHNT; CDR2 reads FRNRAP. CDR3 DNA sequence: TGTGCTAGTGGTTTGGTACTAGCGGGAGCAGCCGGGGAGCTGTTTTTT. It encodes CASGLVLAGAAGELFF.

The rearrangement links TRBV3-1 (or the pseudogene TRBV3-2) to TRBJ2-1, with TRBD2 as a possible D gene (5 bases). This CDR3 contains 17 residues. In germline, CDR1 is LGHDT, CDR2 YNNKEL (reference sequence). Trimming left V 2 bases short and J 0 bases short, with 14 bases between. The CDR3 region is CASSQFSRGNSYNEQFF. In DNA form, the CDR3 reads TGTGCCAGCAGCCAATTCTCTCGAGGGAACTCCTACAATGAGCAGTTCTTC.

This clone was recorded once. The chain employs TRBV5-1 and TRBJ2-5, with 9 bases aligning to TRBD1. V trimming: 4 bases; J trimming: 5 bases; junction bases outside the gene matches: 6. The CDR3 is made up of 14 amino acids. The germline V gene encodes CDR1 SGHRS and CDR2 YFSETQ. CDR3 nucleotide sequence: TGCGCCAGCAGCACTGGGACAGGGTGGGAGACCCAGTACTTC. Its translation: CASSTGTGWETQYF.

This chain uses TRBV7-2 with TRBJ2-1; the match to TRBD2 covers 13 bases. CDR1 SGHTA and CDR2 FQGNSA come from the germline V gene. V trimming: 5 bases; J trimming: 6 bases; junction bases outside the gene matches: 7. The CDR3 covers 16 residues. The CDR3 nucleotides read TGTGCCAGCAGCATATCGGGACTAGCGGGAAGCAATGAGCAGTTCTTC. This translates into CASSISGLAGSNEQFF.

The CDR3 coding sequence is TGTGCCAGCAGCCCCTCGGGTGGAGGGAAGGAGACCCAGTACTTC. Translating gives CASSPSGGGKETQYF. The V gene is TRBV11-3, the J gene TRBJ2-5, with D possibly matching TRBD2 (6 bases). Germline CDR1 is SGHNT and CDR2 is YENEEA. V was cut by 5 bases and J by 5 bases, with 18 bases left in between. CDR3 length equals 15 residues.

In its sample, this clone was seen once. This chain links TRBV6-4 with TRBJ2-7; D remains ambiguous. This CDR3 has 14 residues. Trimming took 4 bases from V and 0 from J, leaving 10 bases between them. CDR1 MRHNA and CDR2 SNTAGT come from the germline V gene. The CDR3 nucleotides are TGTGCCAGCAGTGCGGCGGCAGACTCCTACGAGCAGTACTTC. The encoded protein is CASSAAADSYEQYF.

The chain carries TRBV9 and TRBJ2-1, with TRBD2 identical over 11 bases. The CDR3 is 15 residues long. The germline CDR1 and CDR2 sequences are SGDLS and YYNGEE. J was trimmed by 5 bases and V by 3 bases; bases with no gene match: 4. The CDR3: CASSALAGADNEQFF. DNA for the CDR3: TGTGCCAGCAGCGCACTAGCGGGAGCAGACAATGAGCAGTTCTTC.

The chain employs TRBV27 and TRBJ1-1; no clear D. Trimming removed 4 bases from V and 6 bases from J, with 6 bases in between. The CDR3 spans 11 residues. Germline values: CDR1 MNHEY, CDR2 SMNVEV (reference sequence). CDR3 protein: CASSSRAEAFF. The CDR3 region has the DNA TGTGCCAGCAGTTCGAGGGCTGAAGCTTTCTTT.

This sequence joins TRBV18 and TRBJ1-2, with TRBD1 matching 10 bases. The ends lost 3 bases at V and 4 bases at J; junction bases unmatched: 5. Per the germline V gene, CDR1 is KGHSH and CDR2 is LQKENI. The CDR3 covers 15 residues. The CDR3, as DNA: TGTGCCAGCTCACCGGGACAGGGGAACCTCTATGGCTACACCTTC. Encoded protein: CASSPGQGNLYGYTF.

The sample holds a few counts of this clone. V gene TRBV12-3 or TRBV12-4 combines with J gene TRBJ2-7, with D possibly matching TRBD2 (6 bases). This CDR3 is built from 12 residues. The V end lost 3 bases, the J end lost 5 bases, and 8 bases lay between the germline ends. The CDR3 DNA sequence: TGTGCCAGCAGTTTCGCGGGGAACGAGCAGTACTTC. Its translation: CASSFAGNEQYF.

The genes are TRBV4-2 and TRBJ2-3, with D maybe TRBD2 (6 bases). The CDR3 is 16 amino acids. Germline lookup yields CDR1 LGHNA and CDR2 YNFKEQ. Trimming stripped 4 bases from V and 2 bases from J, with 16 bases between. This chain's CDR3 is CASSPEPGLNTDTQYF. The DNA of the CDR3 is TGTGCCAGCAGCCCTGAGCCGGGACTGAACACAGATACGCAGTATTTT.

This clone has a single count. V and J are TRBV19 and TRBJ1-2; 9 nucleotides match TRBD1. The CDR3 is 16 amino acids. The germline V gene has CDR1 LNHDA and CDR2 SQIVND (reference sequence). Trimming removed 5 bases from V and 4 bases from J; junction bases left unmatched: 11. DNA of the CDR3: TGTGCCAGTAGTCAACTTGGGACAGGGTACGTCTATGGCTACACCTTC. It yields the protein CASSQLGTGYVYGYTF.

This clone was found many times. This chain uses TRBV3-1 (or the pseudogene TRBV3-2) with TRBJ2-2; tentatively, D is TRBD1 (7 bases). CDR1 LGHDT and CDR2 YNNKEL come from the germline V gene (reference sequence). Trimming removed 8 bases at V and 0 bases at J, with 19 bases between. The CDR3 spans 17 residues. Here the CDR3 reads CASLDKTGDSNTGELFF. In DNA, the CDR3 is TGTGCCAGCCTAGATAAAACAGGGGACTCGAACACCGGGGAGCTGTTTTTT.

J is TRBJ1-5 and V is TRBV6-5; 7 bases are a match to TRBD1. The CDR3 contains 15 residues. CDR1 MNHEY and CDR2 SVGAGI come from the germline V gene. Trimming cost V 7 bases and J 1 base; bases outside gene matches: 7. The CDR3 protein is CASTPTGLSNQPQHF. CDR3 coding DNA: TGTGCCAGCACCCCGACAGGGTTGAGCAATCAGCCCCAGCATTTT.

In DNA form, the CDR3 reads TGTGCCAGCAGCGCAGGGCGCAGTTCACCCCTCCACTTT. Its translation is CASSAGRSSPLHF. The V call is TRBV9, the J call TRBJ1-6; TRBD1 might be the D (5 bases). Between the trimmed V and J ends, which lost 3 bases and 9 bases, there was a span of 10 bases. The CDR3 consists of 13 residues. CDR1 is SGDLS, CDR2 YYNGEE, per germline.

This clone appeared a few times. The chain uses TRBV5-4 and TRBJ2-2; 9 bases line up with TRBD2. The J segment lost 0 bases and the V segment lost 10 bases, leaving 10 bases of the junction unmatched. Germline V CDR1 and CDR2: SGHNT, YYREEE (reference sequence). The CDR3 runs to 16 residues. CDR3 nucleotides: TGTGCCGGCAAGACTAGCGGAGGCGCGAACACCGGGGAGCTGTTTTTT. The encoded protein is CAGKTSGGANTGELFF.

The chain uses TRBV11-3 and TRBJ2-3; the D is unclear. CDR3 size: 13 residues. With 4 bases removed from V and 6 bases from J, the gap between germline ends came to 11 bases. Germline V gene sequence: CDR1 SGHNT, CDR2 YENEEA. As DNA, the CDR3 is TGTGCCAGCAGCTCACCTAGGTCCGATACGCAGTATTTT. This gives the protein CASSSPRSDTQYF.